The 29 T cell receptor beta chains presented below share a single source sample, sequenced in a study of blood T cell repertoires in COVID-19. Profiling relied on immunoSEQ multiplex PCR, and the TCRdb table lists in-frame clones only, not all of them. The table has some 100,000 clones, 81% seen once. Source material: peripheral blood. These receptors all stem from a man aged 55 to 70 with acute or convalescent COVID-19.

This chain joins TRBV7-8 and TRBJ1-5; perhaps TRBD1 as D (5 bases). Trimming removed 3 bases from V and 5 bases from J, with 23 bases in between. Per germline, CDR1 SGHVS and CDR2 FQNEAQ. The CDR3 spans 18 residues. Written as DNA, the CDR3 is TGTGCCAGCAGCTTCTCCCTGATCTCAACGGGGGGGTATCAGCCCCAGCATTTT. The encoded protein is CASSFSLISTGGYQPQHF. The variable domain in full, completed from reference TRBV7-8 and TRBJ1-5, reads GAGVSQSPRYKVAKRGQDVALRCDPISGHVSLFWYQQALGQGPEFLTYFQNEAQLDKSGLPSDRFFAERPEGSVSTLKIQRTQQEDSAVYLCASSFSLISTGGYQPQHFGDGTRLSIL.

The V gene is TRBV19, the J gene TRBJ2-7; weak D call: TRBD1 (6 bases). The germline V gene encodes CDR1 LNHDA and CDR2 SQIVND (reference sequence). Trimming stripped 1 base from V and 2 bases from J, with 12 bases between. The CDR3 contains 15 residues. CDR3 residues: CASSIGTVGPYEQYF. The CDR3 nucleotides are TGTGCCAGTAGTATAGGGACAGTGGGCCCCTACGAGCAGTACTTC.

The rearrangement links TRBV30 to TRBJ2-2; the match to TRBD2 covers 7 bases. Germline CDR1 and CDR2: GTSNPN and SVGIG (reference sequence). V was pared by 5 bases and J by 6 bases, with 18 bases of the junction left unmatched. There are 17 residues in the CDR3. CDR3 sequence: CAWGRGRASVDPGELFF. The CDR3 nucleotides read TGTGCCTGGGGACGGGGGAGGGCTAGCGTGGACCCCGGGGAGCTGTTTTTT.

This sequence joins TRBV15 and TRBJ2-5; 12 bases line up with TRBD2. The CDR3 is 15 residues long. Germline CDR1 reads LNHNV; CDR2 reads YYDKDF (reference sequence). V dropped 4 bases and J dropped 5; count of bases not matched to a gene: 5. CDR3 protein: CATSTSTSGRETQYF. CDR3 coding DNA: TGTGCCACCAGCACTAGTACTAGCGGGAGGGAGACCCAGTACTTC.

CDR3 in amino acids: CASSFSSTDTQYF. The CDR3 DNA reads as TGTGCCAGCAGCTTTTCTAGCACAGATACGCAGTATTTT. The chain combines TRBV7-9 with TRBJ2-3; no clear D gene. The length of the CDR3 is 13 residues. Per the germline V gene, CDR1 is SEHNR and CDR2 is FQNEAQ (reference sequence). Trimming left V 3 bases short and J 0 bases short, with 4 bases between. The entire variable domain, with the rest obtained from reference TRBV7-9 and TRBJ2-3, is as follows: DTGVSQNPRHKITKRGQNVTFRCDPISEHNRLYWYRQTLGQGPEFLTYFQNEAQLEKSRLLSDRFSAERPKGSFSTLEIQRTEQGDSAMYLCASSFSSTDTQYFGPGTRLTVL.

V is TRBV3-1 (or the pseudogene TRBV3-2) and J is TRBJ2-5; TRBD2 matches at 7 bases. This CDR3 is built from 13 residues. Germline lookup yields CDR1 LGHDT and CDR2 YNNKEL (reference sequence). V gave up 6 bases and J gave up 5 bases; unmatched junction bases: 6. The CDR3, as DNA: TGTGCCAGCAGTGAGCGGGGTCTGGAGACCCAGTACTTC. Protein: CASSERGLETQYF.

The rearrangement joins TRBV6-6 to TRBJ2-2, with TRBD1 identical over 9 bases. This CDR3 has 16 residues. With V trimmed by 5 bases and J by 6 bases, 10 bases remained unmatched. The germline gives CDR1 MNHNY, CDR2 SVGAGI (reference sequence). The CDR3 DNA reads TGTGCCAGCAGTCCGTCCGGGGACAGGGCGGCCGGGGAGCTGTTTTTT. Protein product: CASSPSGDRAAGELFF.

Here the CDR3 DNA reads TGTGCCAGCAGTTCCCGGACAGGGGACGGCTACACCTTC. Its protein product is CASSSRTGDGYTF. The J gene is TRBJ1-2, the V gene TRBV28; TRBD1 matches 9 bases. The germline V gene has CDR1 MDHEN and CDR2 SYDVKM. This CDR3 spans 13 amino acids. With V trimmed by 4 bases and J by 8 bases, 5 bases remained unmatched.

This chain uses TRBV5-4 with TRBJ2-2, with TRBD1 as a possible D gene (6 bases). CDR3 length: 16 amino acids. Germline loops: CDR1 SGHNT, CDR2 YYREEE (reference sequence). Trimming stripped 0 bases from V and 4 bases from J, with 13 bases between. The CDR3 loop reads CASSLGGGAATGELFF. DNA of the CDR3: TGTGCCAGCAGCTTGGGAGGGGGAGCGGCCACCGGGGAGCTGTTTTTT. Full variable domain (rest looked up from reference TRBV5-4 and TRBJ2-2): ETGVTQSPTHLIKTRGQQVTLRCSSQSGHNTVSWYQQALGQGPQFIFQYYREEENGRGNFPPRFSGLQFPNYSSELNVNALELDDSALYLCASSLGGGAATGELFFGEGSRLTVL.

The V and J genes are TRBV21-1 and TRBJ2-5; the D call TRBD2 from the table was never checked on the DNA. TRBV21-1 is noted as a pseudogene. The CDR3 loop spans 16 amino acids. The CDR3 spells CASTGGGGISQETQYF. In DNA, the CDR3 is TGTGCCAGCACTGGGGGGGGAGGGATCTCACAAGAGACCCAGTACTTC.

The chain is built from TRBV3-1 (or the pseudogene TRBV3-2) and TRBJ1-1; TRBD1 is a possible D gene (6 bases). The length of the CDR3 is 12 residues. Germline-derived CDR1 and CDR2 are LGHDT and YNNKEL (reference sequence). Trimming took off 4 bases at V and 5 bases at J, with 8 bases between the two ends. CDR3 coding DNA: TGTGCCAGCAGCCCGAGGGGGACTGAAGCTTTCTTT. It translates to CASSPRGTEAFF.

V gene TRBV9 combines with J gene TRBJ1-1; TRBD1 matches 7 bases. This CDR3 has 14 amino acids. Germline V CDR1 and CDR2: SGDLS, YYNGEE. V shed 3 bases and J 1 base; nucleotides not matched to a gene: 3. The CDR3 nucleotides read TGTGCCAGCAGCGCGGGACAGCAGAACACTGAAGCTTTCTTT. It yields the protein CASSAGQQNTEAFF.

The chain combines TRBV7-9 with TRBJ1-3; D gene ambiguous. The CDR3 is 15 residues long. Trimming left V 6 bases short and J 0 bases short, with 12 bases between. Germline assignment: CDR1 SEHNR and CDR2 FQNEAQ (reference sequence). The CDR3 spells CASRPTESSGNTIYF. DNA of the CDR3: TGTGCCAGCAGGCCCACAGAGAGCTCTGGAAACACCATATATTTT.

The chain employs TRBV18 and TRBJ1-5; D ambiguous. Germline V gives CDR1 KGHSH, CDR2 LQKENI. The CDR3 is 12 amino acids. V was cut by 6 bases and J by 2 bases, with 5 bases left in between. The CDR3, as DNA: TGTGCCAGCTCCCGCGGCAATCAGCCCCAGCATTTT. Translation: CASSRGNQPQHF.

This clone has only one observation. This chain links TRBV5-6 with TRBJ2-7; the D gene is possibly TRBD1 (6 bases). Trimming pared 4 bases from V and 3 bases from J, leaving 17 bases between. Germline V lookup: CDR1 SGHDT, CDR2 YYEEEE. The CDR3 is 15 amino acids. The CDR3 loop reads CASSLRGNPIYEQYF. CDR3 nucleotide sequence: TGTGCCAGCAGCCTCAGGGGAAACCCTATCTACGAGCAGTACTTC. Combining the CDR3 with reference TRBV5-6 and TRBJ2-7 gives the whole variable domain DAGVTQSPTHLIKTRGQQVTLRCSPKSGHDTVSWYQQALGQGPQFIFQYYEEEERQRGNFPDRFSGHQFPNYSSELNVNALLLGDSALYLCASSLRGNPIYEQYFGPGTRLTVT.

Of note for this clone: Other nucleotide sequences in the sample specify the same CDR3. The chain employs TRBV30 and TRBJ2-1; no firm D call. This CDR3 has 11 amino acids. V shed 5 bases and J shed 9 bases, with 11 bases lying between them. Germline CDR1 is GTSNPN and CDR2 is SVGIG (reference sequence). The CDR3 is CAWSTSGEQFF. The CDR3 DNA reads TGTGCCTGGTCGACTTCCGGTGAGCAGTTCTTC.

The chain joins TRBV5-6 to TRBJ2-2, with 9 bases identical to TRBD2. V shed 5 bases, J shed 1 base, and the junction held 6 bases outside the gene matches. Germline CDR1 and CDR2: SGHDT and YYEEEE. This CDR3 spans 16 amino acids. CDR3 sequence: CASRTRLAVNTGELFF. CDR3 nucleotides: TGTGCCAGCAGAACCAGACTAGCGGTGAACACCGGGGAGCTGTTTTTT.

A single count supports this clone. CDR3 region: CASSLASGNEAFF. The CDR3 DNA is TGCGCCAGCAGCTTGGCCAGCGGGAATGAAGCTTTCTTT. The chain is built from TRBV5-1 and TRBJ1-1; unclear D gene. Trimming stripped 0 bases from V and 7 bases from J, with 10 bases between. Germline CDR1 reads SGHRS; CDR2 reads YFSETQ. The CDR3 covers 13 residues.

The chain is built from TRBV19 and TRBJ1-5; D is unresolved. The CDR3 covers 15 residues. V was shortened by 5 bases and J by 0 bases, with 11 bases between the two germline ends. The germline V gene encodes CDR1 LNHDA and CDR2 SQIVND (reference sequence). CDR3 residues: CASSYSLYSNQPQHF. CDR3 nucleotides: TGTGCCAGTAGTTATTCCCTCTATAGCAATCAGCCCCAGCATTTT.

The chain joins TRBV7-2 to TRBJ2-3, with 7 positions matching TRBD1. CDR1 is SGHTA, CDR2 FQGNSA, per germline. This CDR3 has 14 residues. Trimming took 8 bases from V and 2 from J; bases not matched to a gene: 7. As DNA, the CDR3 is TGTGCCAGCCGCAGGGGGTGGGACACAGATACGCAGTATTTT. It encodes CASRRGWDTDTQYF.

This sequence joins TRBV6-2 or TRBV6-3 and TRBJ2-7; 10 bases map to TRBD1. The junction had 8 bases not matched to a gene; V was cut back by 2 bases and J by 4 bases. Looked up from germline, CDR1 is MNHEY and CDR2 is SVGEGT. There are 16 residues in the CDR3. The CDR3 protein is CASSYLRTGGLYEQYF. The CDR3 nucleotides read TGTGCCAGCAGTTACCTCAGGACAGGGGGTCTTTACGAGCAGTACTTC.

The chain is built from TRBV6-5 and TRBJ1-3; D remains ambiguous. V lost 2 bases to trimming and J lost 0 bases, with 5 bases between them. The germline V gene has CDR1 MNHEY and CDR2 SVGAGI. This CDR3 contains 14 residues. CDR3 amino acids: CASSYKSSGNTIYF. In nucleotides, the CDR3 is TGTGCCAGCAGTTACAAGAGCTCTGGAAACACCATATATTTT.

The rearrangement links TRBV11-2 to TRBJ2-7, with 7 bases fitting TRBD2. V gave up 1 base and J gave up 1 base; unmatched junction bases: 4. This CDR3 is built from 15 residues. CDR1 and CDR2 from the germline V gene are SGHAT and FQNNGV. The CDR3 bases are TGTGCCAGCAGCTTAGTACTAGCGCTTTCCTACGAGCAGTACTTC. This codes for CASSLVLALSYEQYF.

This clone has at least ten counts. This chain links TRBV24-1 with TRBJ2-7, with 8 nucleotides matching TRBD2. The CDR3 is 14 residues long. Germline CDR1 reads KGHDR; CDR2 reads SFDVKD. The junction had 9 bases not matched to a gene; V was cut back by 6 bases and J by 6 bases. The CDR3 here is CATSSGRAIGEQYF. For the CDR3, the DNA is TGTGCCACCAGTTCCGGGAGGGCAATTGGCGAGCAGTACTTC.

The CDR3 here is CASSDGQGKVFFSNQPQHF. As DNA, the CDR3 is TGTGCCAGCAGTGATGGGCAGGGTAAGGTTTTCTTTAGCAATCAGCCCCAGCATTTT. This sequence joins TRBV6-1 and TRBJ1-5; a weak D match, TRBD1 (5 bases). From germline, CDR1 is MNHNS and CDR2 SASEGT. This CDR3 is built from 19 residues. Trimming cost V 3 bases and J 0 bases, with 21 bases left between them.

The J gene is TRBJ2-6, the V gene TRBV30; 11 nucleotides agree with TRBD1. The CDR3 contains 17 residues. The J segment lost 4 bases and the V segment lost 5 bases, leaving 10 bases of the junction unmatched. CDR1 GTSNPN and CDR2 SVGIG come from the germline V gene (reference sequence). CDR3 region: CAWFFGTGGPGANVLTF. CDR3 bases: TGTGCCTGGTTTTTCGGGACAGGGGGGCCCGGGGCCAACGTCCTGACTTTC.

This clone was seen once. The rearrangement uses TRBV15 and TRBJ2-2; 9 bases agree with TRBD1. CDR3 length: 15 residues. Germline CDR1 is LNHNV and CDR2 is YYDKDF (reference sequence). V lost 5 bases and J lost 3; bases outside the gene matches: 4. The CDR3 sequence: CATSSRTGDTGELFF. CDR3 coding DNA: TGTGCCACCAGCTCAAGGACAGGGGACACCGGGGAGCTGTTTTTT.

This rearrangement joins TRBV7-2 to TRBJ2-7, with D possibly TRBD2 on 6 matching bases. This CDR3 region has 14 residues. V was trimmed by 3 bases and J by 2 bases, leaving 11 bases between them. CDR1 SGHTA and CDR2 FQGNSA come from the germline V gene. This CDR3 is CASSFMAGTYEQYF. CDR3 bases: TGTGCCAGCAGCTTCATGGCGGGGACCTACGAGCAGTACTTC.

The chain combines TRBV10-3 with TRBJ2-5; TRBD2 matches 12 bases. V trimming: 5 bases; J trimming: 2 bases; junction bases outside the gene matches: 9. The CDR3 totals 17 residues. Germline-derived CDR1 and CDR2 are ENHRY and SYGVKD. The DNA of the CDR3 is TGTGCCATCAGTCGTATTGGGCTAGCGGGAGGGCAAGAGACCCAGTACTTC. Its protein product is CAISRIGLAGGQETQYF.